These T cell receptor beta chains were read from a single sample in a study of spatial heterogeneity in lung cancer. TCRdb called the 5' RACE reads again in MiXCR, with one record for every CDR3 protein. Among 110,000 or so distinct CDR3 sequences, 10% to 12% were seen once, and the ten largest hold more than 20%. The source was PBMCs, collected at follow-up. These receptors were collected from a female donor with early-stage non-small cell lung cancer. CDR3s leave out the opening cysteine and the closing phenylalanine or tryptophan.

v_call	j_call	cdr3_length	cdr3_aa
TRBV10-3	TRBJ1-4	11	AIRNRMNEKLF
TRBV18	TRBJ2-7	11	ASSPTGWDEQY
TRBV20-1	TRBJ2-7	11	SLIRDYAYEQY
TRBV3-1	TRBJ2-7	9	ASSHSFEQY
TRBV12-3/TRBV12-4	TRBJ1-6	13	ASSRSGARYSPLH
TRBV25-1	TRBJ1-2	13	ASSELGTDTYGYT
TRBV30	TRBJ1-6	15	AWSDPQTWTSNSPLH
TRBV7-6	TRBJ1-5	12	ASSLAGAFQPQH
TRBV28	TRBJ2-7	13	ASSLLGTAHYEQY
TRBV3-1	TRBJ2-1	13	ASSPTSGKGNEQF